The source of this T cell receptor beta chain is a study of T cells in Graves' hyperthyroidism and ophthalmopathy (dated by TCRdb to between 2018 and 2021). Background for the entire study: Peripheral blood samples were taken at the time of initial diagnosis, prior to any treatment. The paper reports TCR Vbeta CDR3 sequencing of some 140 peripheral blood samples: approximately 41 ophthalmopathy, approximately 74 hyperthyroidism and some 17 progressor patients. The study also compared thyroid tissue and blood T-cell repertoires from about six Graves' hyperthyroidism patients. Prospective prediction of ophthalmopathy was tested in an independent validation cohort consisting of fewer than 20 hyperthyroidism patients and 17 patients who later progressed to ophthalmopathy. To identify distinguishing TCR V-J signatures, a discovery cohort of some 100 patients was used, comprising 40 to 45 with Graves' ophthalmopathy and about 59 with stable Graves' hyperthyroidism. Following sampling, methimazole starting at 30 mg daily was given to hyperthyroidism patients, and high-dose intravenous methylprednisolone was given to ophthalmopathy patients. The roughly 91 discovery patients were randomly divided into training and test sets at a 7:3 ratio.

Moderately to severely active disease, a Clinical Activity Score of at least 3, a NOSPECS grade of at least 4, and a duration under 3 months were present in ophthalmopathy patients. Patients with uncontrolled infections, other autoimmune diseases, pregnancy or lactation were excluded. Diagnoses relied on clinical symptoms, serum thyroxine and TRAb, thyroid ultrasound and orbital computed tomography. PBMCs were isolated from about 9.1 ml of fresh peripheral blood by Ficoll-Paque density gradient centrifugation. Total RNA was extracted with Trizol reagent, and quality was checked on an Agilent 2100 Bioanalyzer. V is reduced by 6 bases and J by 2 bases, leaving a spacing of 14 bases between them. Looking up the germline V gene yields CDR1 MNHNS and CDR2 SASEGT. The CDR3 holds 15 amino acids from the cysteine to the phenylalanine. Only the CDR3 part of the read is kept: 45 bases, read in frame from the first base.

The TCR beta CDR3 regions were amplified from RNA transcripts. The first round of RT-PCR for the TCR CDR3 was performed with the HTBI primer set and the Qiagen OneStep RT-PCR kit. Libraries were constructed in a second round of multiplex PCR, after which size selection and purification were carried out. The libraries were sequenced on an Illumina HiSeq2000 using paired-end 100 bp reads. In the original analysis: SOAPnuke was used to process the raw data, throwing out any read that contained adapters or uncalled bases, had a mean Phred below 15, or lacked an exact constant-primer or identifier match. COPE v1.2.5 was used to merge the high-quality paired reads, and each unique nucleotide sequence was defined as a clonotype. MiTCR v1.1 was used to align the clonotypes against IMGT TRBV, TRBD and TRBJ reference segments. The analysis was restricted to V-J combinations with a frequency above 0.0001, which together covered 99.2% of the repertoires. The TCS score was defined as F50 (clonal expansion) divided by E x V (chaos), with BLOSUM62-based TCRdist calculated between CDR3 peptides within each V-J. Welch's t-statistics and random forest reduced roughly 530 V-J features to 13, which were used in a naive Bayes classifier (R e1071). Through fastp at Q25 and MiXCR, TCRdb rebuilt clones from the public reads, retaining in-frame beta chains. Each entry is one CDR3 protein sequence, shown with its most common DNA and genes. None of the V and J calls come from the authors' own analysis; TCRdb made them. The sample table contains hundreds of thousands of distinct CDR3 sequences; only one count was recorded for less than 25% of them. The ten largest account for 30% to 40% of the sample.

A few counts support this clonotype. There is no known antigen for this receptor. No base-level quality is on record; no much larger clone is a single base apart. The paper's findings and limits, for the study overall: Most expanded thyroid clonotypes (frequency above 0.001) were also detected in blood, suggesting blood repertoires may reflect thyroid immune responses. During validation, the model predicted progression to ophthalmopathy a median of about 6.3 months ahead of onset, with more than 60% sensitivity and 72% to 85% specificity. No statistical method was used to fix the sample size in advance, and group allocation was not hidden from the investigators. A model built on a 13 V-J signature distinguished ophthalmopathy from stable hyperthyroidism, reaching 85% to 90% sensitivity and approximately 81% specificity in cross-validation and 80%/75% in testing.

Sequencing used blood. The chain employs TRBV6-1 and TRBJ2-1, with no D gene named confidently. This sequence originates from a man aged 30 to 39 with Graves' ophthalmopathy. The CDR3 region has the sequence CASRRKRETYNEQFF. The DNA reads as follows: TGTGCCAGCAGGCGAAAGAGAGAAACCTACAATGAGCAGTTCTTC.